The entry that follows covers one T cell receptor (beta chain) sequence. The target antigen is unknown. The sample comes from a study of cytomegalovirus exposure and HLA in healthy donors. The study's findings and limits: Earlier findings revealed that most TCR beta V segments proved productive either about 90% or about 30% of the time.

Germline V gives CDR1 SGHAT, CDR2 FQNNGV. The CDR3 runs to 15 residues. Trimming pared 5 bases from V and 8 bases from J, leaving 19 bases between. The PCR made use of 60 Vbeta and 13 Jbeta primers. As originally analysed: Later analysis identified some 80 million unique TCR beta chains, 9 million to 13 million shared. This table comes from immunoSEQ multiplex PCR, and its TCRdb copy is limited to in-frame clones, with some not included. V and J calls and clone size are copied from that table; D and trimming were computed from the DNA. The repertoire holds roughly 140,000 clones, with roughly four fifths as singletons.

The rearrangement links TRBV11-2 to TRBJ2-1; TRBD2 might be the D (5 bases). The sequenced material came from PBMCs. The clonotype originates from a man in his late teens or twenties in good health and CMV-seronegative. CDR3 amino acids: CASSLGPGSADEQFF. CDR3 nucleotide sequence: TGTGCCAGCAGCCTCGGCCCGGGGTCCGCGGATGAGCAGTTCTTC.